This TCR beta chain was captured in a study of blood T cell repertoires in COVID-19. Study-wide context: Samples taken during acute and convalescent COVID-19 were collected in the United States, Italy and Spain. From T cells, B-cell-depleted T cells, or PBMCs came the material, which was cDNA or gDNA.

Per the study methods: Scientists estimated how many nucleated cells there were by amplifying reference gene primers. Measured with immunoSEQ multiplex PCR; TCRdb has only the in-frame clones, and not every one. D and trimming were read from the DNA, whereas the V and J calls and clone size are those reported in that table. The sample contains 250,000 to 300,000 clones, roughly 90% of which appear only once. The germline V gene has CDR1 LNHDA and CDR2 SQIVND (reference sequence). Deletions cut 5 bases from V and 8 bases from J, with 12 bases between. The CDR3 is 12 residues long. The chain has TRBV19 and TRBJ1-1, with D unresolved. Sequenced material: peripheral blood. This TCR derives from a woman between 45 and 65 years old who had recovered from COVID-19. The CDR3 region has the DNA TGTGCCAGTAGTTTTGGGAGGGAAGAAGCTTTCTTT. It yields the protein CASSFGREEAFF.